A single sample is the source of the 28 T cell receptor beta chains below, sequenced in a study of T cells after yellow fever vaccination. In TCRdb, the 5' RACE reads were re-called with MiXCR into one record per CDR3 protein. The sample yields some 300,000 distinct CDR3 sequences, 7% to 9% seen once. Sample: PBMCs, taken about 41 days after the first yellow fever vaccination. Receptors originate from a man younger than 30 who received the YFV17D yellow fever vaccine.

This clonotype was detected a few times. This chain links TRBV7-8 with TRBJ2-2, with D unresolved. Germline CDR1 SGHVS, CDR2 FQNEAQ. CDR3 length: 16 amino acids. The V end was cut by 1 base, the J end by 7 bases, with 16 bases between. The CDR3 DNA reads as TGTGCCAGCAGCTTAGTTTTTGCTCCCCTGGACGGGGAGCTGTTTTTT. Protein: CASSLVFAPLDGELFF.

This clonotype was found a few times. This CDR3 is CASTPGGQGYGYTF. CDR3 DNA: TGCGCCAGCACGCCCGGCGGACAGGGGTATGGCTACACCTTC. J is TRBJ1-2 and V is TRBV4-3; 9 bases map to TRBD1. From germline, CDR1 is LGHNA and CDR2 YSLEER. With 7 bases clipped from V and 5 bases from J, the junction kept 8 bases outside the gene matches. This CDR3 spans 14 amino acids.

This sequence joins TRBV7-9 and TRBJ2-1; D might be TRBD2 (6 bases). In germline, CDR1 is SEHNR, CDR2 FQNEAQ (reference sequence). The CDR3 has 11 residues. Trimming removed 5 bases from V and 15 bases from J, with 14 bases in between. Here the CDR3 DNA reads TGTGCCAGCAGCCCACCGAGGGGACTGTTCTTC. This translates into CASSPPRGLFF.

This clonotype was observed many times. The chain recombines TRBV7-2 with TRBJ2-5; the match to TRBD1 covers 7 bases. Germline CDR1 SGHTA, CDR2 FQGNSA. This CDR3 region has 11 residues. Unmatched junction bases numbered 4, after V lost 7 bases and J lost 8 bases. The CDR3 bases are TGTGCCAGCACCCAGGGGGAAACCCAGTACTTC. As protein: CASTQGETQYF.

This clonotype turned up a few times. The chain uses TRBV4-1 and TRBJ2-5; 10 nucleotides align to TRBD2. V was pared by 4 bases and J by 6 bases, with 14 bases of the junction left unmatched. The CDR3 is 17 residues long. In germline, CDR1 is MGHRA, CDR2 YSYEKL. The CDR3 protein is CASSLSPRLAGDKTQYF. CDR3 DNA sequence: TGCGCCAGCAGCCTTTCCCCCAGGCTAGCGGGGGACAAGACCCAGTACTTC.

The chain has TRBV19 and TRBJ1-5, with no clear D. The CDR3 runs 14 residues. CDR1 LNHDA and CDR2 SQIVND come from the germline V gene (reference sequence). Trimming took 2 bases from V and 1 from J, leaving 6 bases between them. The CDR3 nucleotides read TGTGCCAGTAGTATAACAGACAGCAATCAGCCCCAGCATTTT. Protein sequence: CASSITDSNQPQHF. The full variable domain, its missing parts supplied by reference TRBV19 and TRBJ1-5, is DGGITQSPKYLFRKEGQNVTLSCEQNLNHDAMYWYRQDPGQGLRLIYYSQIVNDFQKGDIAEGYSVSREKKESFPLTVTSAQKNPTAFYLCASSITDSNQPQHFGDGTRLSIL.

This clonotype has a handful of counts. The chain has TRBV29-1 and TRBJ2-3; D is undetermined. The germline V gene encodes CDR1 SQVTM and CDR2 ANQGSEA. V lost 0 bases, J lost 4 bases, and 11 bases lay in between. The CDR3 is 14 amino acids. CDR3 protein: CSVEDRSFADTQYF. In DNA, the CDR3 is TGCAGCGTTGAAGATCGCAGTTTTGCAGATACGCAGTATTTT.

This clonotype was picked up a small number of times. The V call is TRBV7-8, the J call TRBJ1-1, with D hard to call. Trimming took off 2 bases at V and 0 bases at J, with 13 bases between the two ends. The CDR3 sequence is 16 residues long. Germline CDR1 reads SGHVS; CDR2 reads FQNEAQ. The CDR3 is CASSLTRTELNTEAFF. As DNA, the CDR3 is TGTGCCAGCAGCTTAACCCGGACGGAATTGAACACTGAAGCTTTCTTT. Using reference TRBV7-8 and TRBJ1-1 for the parts outside the CDR3, the full variable domain is GAGVSQSPRYKVAKRGQDVALRCDPISGHVSLFWYQQALGQGPEFLTYFQNEAQLDKSGLPSDRFFAERPEGSVSTLKIQRTQQEDSAVYLCASSLTRTELNTEAFFGQGTRLTVV.

The chain carries TRBV6-2 or TRBV6-3 and TRBJ1-5, with D unclear. V was clipped by 2 bases and J by 2 bases, with 10 bases between them. There are 15 residues in the CDR3. Germline V gene data show CDR1 as MNHEY and CDR2 as SVGEGT. The CDR3 spells CASSYRPAGNQPQHF. The CDR3 DNA reads TGTGCCAGCAGTTACCGCCCGGCGGGCAATCAGCCCCAGCATTTT.

Only a few counts were recorded for this clonotype. CDR3 in amino acids: CAISTWTGGYGYTF. Here the CDR3 DNA reads TGTGCCATCAGTACCTGGACAGGGGGCTATGGCTACACCTTC. The chain has TRBV10-3 and TRBJ1-2; 10 bases map to TRBD1. V shed 5 bases, J shed 4 bases, and the junction held 4 bases outside the gene matches. The CDR3 loop spans 14 amino acids. Germline CDR1 and CDR2: ENHRY and SYGVKD.

This clonotype was seen more than once but under ten times. The rearrangement joins TRBV7-2 to TRBJ2-7; 8 bases fit TRBD2. The germline gives CDR1 SGHTA, CDR2 FQGNSA. Germline trimming cut 4 bases from V and 7 bases from J; bases unmatched to any gene: 12. This CDR3 contains 15 residues. The CDR3 is CASSSRSGGTKEQYF. CDR3 coding DNA: TGTGCCAGCAGCTCAAGAAGCGGGGGAACTAAGGAGCAGTACTTC.

The chain is built from TRBV9 and TRBJ2-5, with D possibly being TRBD1 (7 bases). The V gene's germline CDR1 is SGDLS and CDR2 YYNGEE. This CDR3 region has 15 residues. V was cut by 4 bases and J by 4 bases, with 17 bases left in between. The CDR3, as DNA: TGTGCCAGCAGCCCAGGGGGGACAGCCCTAGAGACCCAGTACTTC. This translates into CASSPGGTALETQYF.

This clonotype was found a few times. The chain has TRBV12-3 or TRBV12-4 and TRBJ1-2; D may be TRBD1 (5 bases). Trimming pared 2 bases from V and 5 bases from J, leaving 9 bases between. The CDR3 is 13 residues long. The CDR3: CASSLTRVYGYTF. CDR3 bases: TGTGCCAGCAGTTTAACCAGGGTATATGGCTACACCTTC.

The table lists this clonotype with a few counts. The rearrangement joins TRBV20-1 to TRBJ2-3, with 9 bases matching TRBD2. The germline CDR1 and CDR2 sequences are DFQATT and SNEGSKA (reference sequence). J lost 4 bases, V lost 3 bases, and 5 bases had no gene match. The CDR3 is 14 residues long. Written as DNA, the CDR3 is TGCAGTGCTAGTGGGCGGGGGGGGGCAGATACGCAGTATTTT. As protein: CSASGRGGADTQYF.

The table lists this clonotype with a few counts. V and J are TRBV10-3 and TRBJ1-4; D is undetermined. CDR1 is ENHRY, CDR2 SYGVKD, per germline. The CDR3 runs to 14 residues. Between the trimmed V and J ends, which lost 3 bases and 0 bases, there was a span of 5 bases. The DNA of the CDR3 is TGTGCCATCAGTGACAGTGCAACTAATGAAAAACTGTTTTTT. Translation gives CAISDSATNEKLFF.

This clonotype came up many times. The chain recombines TRBV9 with TRBJ2-3; 7 bases agree with TRBD2. Germline V gene data show CDR1 as SGDLS and CDR2 as YYNGEE. The CDR3 covers 16 residues. Germline trimming cut 4 bases from V and 6 bases from J; bases unmatched to any gene: 14. In DNA, the CDR3 is TGTGCCAGCAGCCCACCCGCGGCGGGGGATACGGATACGCAGTATTTT. It encodes CASSPPAAGDTDTQYF.

At least ten counts were recorded for this clonotype. This rearrangement joins TRBV7-2 to TRBJ2-5; D call uncertain. The CDR3 is 14 residues long. The germline CDR1 and CDR2 sequences are SGHTA and FQGNSA. Trimming cost V 5 bases and J 1 base, with 11 bases left between them. The CDR3 sequence is CASSPAGLQETQYF. CDR3 sequence (DNA): TGTGCCAGCAGCCCGGCAGGCCTCCAAGAGACCCAGTACTTC.

J is TRBJ2-7 and V is TRBV20-1; D not resolved. The CDR3 is 15 residues long. V lost 1 base and J 2 bases, leaving 15 bases between the germline ends. The germline gives CDR1 DFQATT, CDR2 SNEGSKA (reference sequence). The CDR3 reads CSARGSTANPYEQYF. CDR3 nucleotide sequence: TGCAGTGCTAGAGGGTCGACCGCTAACCCCTACGAGCAGTACTTC.

In this sample, this clonotype turned up a few times. The gene calls are TRBV11-2 and TRBJ2-5; D is undetermined. Germline V gene sequence: CDR1 SGHAT, CDR2 FQNNGV. The CDR3 consists of 11 residues. The germline V and J ends were trimmed by 10 bases and 4 bases, with 10 bases remaining between them. This CDR3 is CAMGNRETQYF. CDR3 nucleotides: TGTGCCATGGGAAACAGAGAGACCCAGTACTTC.

This clonotype was counted a few times. This rearrangement joins TRBV19 to TRBJ2-1; the D gene is possibly TRBD2 (6 bases). Trimming removed 4 bases at V and 4 bases at J, with 8 bases between. The germline CDR1 and CDR2 sequences are LNHDA and SQIVND (reference sequence). This CDR3 is 13 amino acids long. The CDR3 bases are TGTGCCAGTAGTACCCGGGGGTACAATGAGCAGTTCTTC. Translated: CASSTRGYNEQFF.

In its sample, this clonotype was seen a few times. The chain is built from TRBV5-1 and TRBJ1-2; D uncertain. The V and J ends lost 3 bases and 2 bases respectively, with 17 bases between them. The CDR3 spans 16 residues. Germline lookup yields CDR1 SGHRS and CDR2 YFSETQ. DNA of the CDR3: TGCGCCAGCAGCTCCCCCCGGGCAAATCACAACTATGGCTACACCTTC. It specifies CASSSPRANHNYGYTF.

V usage is TRBV29-1 and J usage is TRBJ2-5; maybe TRBD1 (5 bases). Germline V gene sequence: CDR1 SQVTM, CDR2 ANQGSEA. The CDR3 extends over 13 amino acids. The V and J ends lost 4 bases and 0 bases respectively, with 9 bases between them. CDR3: CSVVMTDQETQYF. For the CDR3, the DNA is TGCAGCGTTGTAATGACAGACCAAGAGACCCAGTACTTC.

This chain uses TRBV20-1 with TRBJ2-7; D might be TRBD1 (6 bases). The CDR3 has 16 residues. The germline V and J ends were trimmed by 3 bases and 0 bases, with 18 bases remaining between them. Germline V CDR1 and CDR2: DFQATT, SNEGSKA (reference sequence). The CDR3 loop is CSARSRPDRSSYEQYV. In nucleotides, the CDR3 is TGCAGTGCTAGGAGTCGTCCGGACAGAAGCTCCTACGAGCAGTACGTC.

This chain uses TRBV5-1 with TRBJ1-4; D is possibly TRBD1 (6 bases). Germline V gene lookup returns CDR1 SGHRS and CDR2 YFSETQ. This CDR3 comprises 16 residues. Between the trimmed V and J ends, which lost 0 bases and 8 bases, there was a span of 17 bases. For the CDR3, the DNA is TGCGCCAGCAGCTTGGGCGCCGAGGGGGTTGGAGAAAAACTGTTTTTT. Amino acids: CASSLGAEGVGEKLFF.

This clonotype was detected ten times or more. This chain uses TRBV4-3 with TRBJ2-7; no clear D gene. In germline, CDR1 is LGHNA, CDR2 YSLEER. The ends were cut back, 2 bases at V and 2 bases at J, with 7 bases in the middle. The CDR3 runs 13 residues. The chain's CDR3 is CASSQLGTYEQYV. The CDR3 DNA reads TGCGCCAGCAGCCAATTAGGGACCTACGAGCAGTACGTC.

V gene TRBV19 combines with J gene TRBJ2-2; TRBD2 might be the D (6 bases). With 2 bases removed from V and 6 bases from J, the gap between germline ends came to 16 bases. The CDR3 consists of 16 residues. Germline lookup yields CDR1 LNHDA and CDR2 SQIVND (reference sequence). This chain's CDR3 is CASSIKPGPGAGELFF. CDR3 DNA: TGTGCCAGTAGTATAAAGCCGGGACCGGGGGCCGGGGAGCTGTTTTTT.

The V call is TRBV9, the J call TRBJ1-6, with D possibly TRBD1 on 5 matching bases. The V end was cut by 4 bases, the J end by 14 bases, with 22 bases between. CDR1 is SGDLS, CDR2 YYNGEE, per germline. The CDR3 contains 15 residues. This chain's CDR3 is CASSQTGTDLRALHF. CDR3 DNA: TGTGCCAGCAGCCAAACCGGGACCGATCTTAGAGCCCTCCACTTT.

This clonotype was seen a handful of times. The genes are TRBV7-2 and TRBJ1-2; D uncertain. The CDR3 sequence is 14 residues long. Per germline, CDR1 SGHTA and CDR2 FQGNSA. The germline V and J ends were trimmed by 7 bases and 3 bases, with 15 bases remaining between them. The CDR3 region has the DNA TGTGCCAGCACCCCTGGGTCGGGCTACTATGGCTACACCTTC. As protein: CASTPGSGYYGYTF.